This T cell receptor (beta chain) was identified during a study of blood T cell repertoires in COVID-19. In the study overall: Italy, Spain and the United States were the sources of the convalescent and acute COVID-19 samples. Nucleic acid was either cDNA or gDNA, and it came from T cells, B-cell-depleted T cells, or PBMCs.

Authors' analysis steps: Amplifying reference gene primers gave estimates of nucleated cell counts. Using immunoSEQ multiplex PCR, the repertoire was profiled, and TCRdb retains in-frame clones only, with some absent. V, J and clone size are those of that table, while D and trimming were read from the DNA. The profile shows 95,000 to 150,000 clones, about 86% of them singletons. Trimming left V 3 bases short and J 0 bases short, with 9 bases between. The germline gives CDR1 MNHNS, CDR2 SASEGT. This CDR3 has 15 residues. The TCR sequence derives from a man at least 80 years old with active or convalescent COVID-19. The sequencing sample was made of peripheral blood. The V and J genes are TRBV6-1 and TRBJ1-3; D gene uncertain. Written as DNA, the CDR3 is TGTGCCAGCAGTGACAACGGGAGCTCTGGAAACACCATATATTTT. Amino acid sequence: CASSDNGSSGNTIYF.